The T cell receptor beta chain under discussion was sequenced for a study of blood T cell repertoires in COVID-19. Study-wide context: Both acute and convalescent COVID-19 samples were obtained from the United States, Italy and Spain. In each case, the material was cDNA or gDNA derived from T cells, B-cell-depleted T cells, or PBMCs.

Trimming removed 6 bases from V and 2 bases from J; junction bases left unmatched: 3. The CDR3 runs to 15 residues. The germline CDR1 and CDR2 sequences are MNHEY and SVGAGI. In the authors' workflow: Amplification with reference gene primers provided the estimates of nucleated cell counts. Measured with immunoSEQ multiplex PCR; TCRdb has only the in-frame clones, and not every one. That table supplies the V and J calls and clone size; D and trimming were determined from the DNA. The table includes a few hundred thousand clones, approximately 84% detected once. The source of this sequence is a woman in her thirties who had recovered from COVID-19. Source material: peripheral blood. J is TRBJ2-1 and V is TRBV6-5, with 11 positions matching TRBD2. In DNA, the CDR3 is TGTGCCAGCAGCACTAGCGGGAGCACCTACAATGAGCAGTTCTTC. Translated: CASSTSGSTYNEQFF.